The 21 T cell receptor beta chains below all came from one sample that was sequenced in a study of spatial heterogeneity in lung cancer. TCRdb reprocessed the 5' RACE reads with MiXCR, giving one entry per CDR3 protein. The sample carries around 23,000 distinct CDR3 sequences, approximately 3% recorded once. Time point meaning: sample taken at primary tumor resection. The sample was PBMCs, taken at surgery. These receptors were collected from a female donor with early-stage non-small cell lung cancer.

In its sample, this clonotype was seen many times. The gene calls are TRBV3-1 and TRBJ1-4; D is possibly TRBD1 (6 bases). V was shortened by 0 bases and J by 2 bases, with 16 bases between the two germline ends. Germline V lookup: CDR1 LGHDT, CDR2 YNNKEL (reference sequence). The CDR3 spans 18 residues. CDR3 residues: CASSQDPPGALTNEKLFF. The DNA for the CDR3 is TGTGCCAGCAGCCAAGATCCTCCAGGGGCGCTGACTAATGAAAAACTGTTTTTT.

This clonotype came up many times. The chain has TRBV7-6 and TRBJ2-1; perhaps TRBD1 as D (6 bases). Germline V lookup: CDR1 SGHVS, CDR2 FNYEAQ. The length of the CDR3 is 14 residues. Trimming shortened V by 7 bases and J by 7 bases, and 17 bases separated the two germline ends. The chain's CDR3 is CASTSRGGWNEQFF. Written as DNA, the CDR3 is TGTGCCAGCACCTCCCGAGGGGGTTGGAATGAGCAGTTCTTC.

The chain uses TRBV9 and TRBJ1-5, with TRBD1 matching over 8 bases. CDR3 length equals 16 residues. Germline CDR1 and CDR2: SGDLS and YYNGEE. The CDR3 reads CVISGQGTISNQPQHF. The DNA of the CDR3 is TGTGTCATCAGCGGACAGGGTACGATAAGCAATCAGCCCCAGCATTTT.

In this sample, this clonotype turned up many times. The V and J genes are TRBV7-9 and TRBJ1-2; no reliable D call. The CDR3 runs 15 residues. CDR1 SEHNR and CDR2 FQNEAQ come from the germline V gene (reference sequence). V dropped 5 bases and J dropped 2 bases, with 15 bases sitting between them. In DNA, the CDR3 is TGTGCCAGCAGCCTCGAGGGCCCCCTCAACTATGGCTACACCTTC. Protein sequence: CASSLEGPLNYGYTF.

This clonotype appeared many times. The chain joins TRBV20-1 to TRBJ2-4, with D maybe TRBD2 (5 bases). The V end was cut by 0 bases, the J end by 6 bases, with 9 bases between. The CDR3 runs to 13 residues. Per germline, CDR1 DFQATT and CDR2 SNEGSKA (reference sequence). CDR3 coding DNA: TGCAGTGCTAGAGAACTAGATACAAACATTCAGTACTTC. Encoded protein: CSARELDTNIQYF.

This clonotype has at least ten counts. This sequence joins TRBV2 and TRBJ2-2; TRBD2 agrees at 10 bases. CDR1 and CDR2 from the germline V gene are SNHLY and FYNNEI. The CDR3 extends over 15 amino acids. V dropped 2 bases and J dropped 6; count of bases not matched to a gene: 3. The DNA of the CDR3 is TGTGCCAGCAGTGAAAGGCTAGCGGGAGCCGGGGAGCTGTTTTTT. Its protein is CASSERLAGAGELFF.

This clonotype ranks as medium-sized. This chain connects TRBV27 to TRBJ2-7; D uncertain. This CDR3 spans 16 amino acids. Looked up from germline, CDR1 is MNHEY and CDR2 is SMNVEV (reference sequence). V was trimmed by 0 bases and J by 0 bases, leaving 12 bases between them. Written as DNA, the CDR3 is TGTGCCAGCAGTTTATCGAGTTACATAAGCTCCTACGAGCAGTACTTC. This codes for CASSLSSYISSYEQYF.

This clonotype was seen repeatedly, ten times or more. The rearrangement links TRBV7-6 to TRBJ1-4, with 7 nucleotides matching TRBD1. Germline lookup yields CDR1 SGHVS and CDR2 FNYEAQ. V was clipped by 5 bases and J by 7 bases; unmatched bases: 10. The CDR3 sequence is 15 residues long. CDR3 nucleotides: TGTGCCAGCAGCACCCACAGGGGCTCGGGTGAAAAACTGTTTTTT. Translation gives CASSTHRGSGEKLFF.

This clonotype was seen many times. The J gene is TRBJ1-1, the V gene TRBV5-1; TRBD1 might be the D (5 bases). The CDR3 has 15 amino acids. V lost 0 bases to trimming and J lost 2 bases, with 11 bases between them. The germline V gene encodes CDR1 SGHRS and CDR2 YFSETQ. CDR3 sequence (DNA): TGCGCCAGCAGCTTGGCTTCGGGGCGTAACACTGAAGCTTTCTTT. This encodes CASSLASGRNTEAFF.

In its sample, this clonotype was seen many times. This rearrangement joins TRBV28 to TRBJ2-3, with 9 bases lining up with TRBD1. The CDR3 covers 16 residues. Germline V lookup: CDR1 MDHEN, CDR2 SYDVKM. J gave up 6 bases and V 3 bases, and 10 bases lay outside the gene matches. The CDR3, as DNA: TGTGCCAGCAGTTTCCCGGGACAGGGAATGACGGATACGCAGTATTTT. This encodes CASSFPGQGMTDTQYF.

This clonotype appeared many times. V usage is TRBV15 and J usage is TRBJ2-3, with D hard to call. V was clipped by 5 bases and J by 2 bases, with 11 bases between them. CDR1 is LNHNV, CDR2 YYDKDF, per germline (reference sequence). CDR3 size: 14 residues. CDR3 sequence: CATSGSGYTDTQYF. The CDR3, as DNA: TGTGCCACCAGCGGTTCTGGATACACAGATACGCAGTATTTT.

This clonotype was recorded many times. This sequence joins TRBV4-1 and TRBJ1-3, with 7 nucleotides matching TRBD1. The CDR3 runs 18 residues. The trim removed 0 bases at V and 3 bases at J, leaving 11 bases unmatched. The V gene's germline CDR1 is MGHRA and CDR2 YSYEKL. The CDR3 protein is CASSQDPLETGIGNTIYF. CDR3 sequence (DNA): TGCGCCAGCAGCCAAGATCCGTTGGAGACAGGGATTGGAAACACCATATATTTT.

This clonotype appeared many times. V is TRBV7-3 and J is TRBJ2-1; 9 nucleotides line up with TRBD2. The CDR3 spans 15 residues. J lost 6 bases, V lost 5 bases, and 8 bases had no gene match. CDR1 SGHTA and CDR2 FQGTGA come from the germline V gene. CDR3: CASSPIAGEVNEQFF. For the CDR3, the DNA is TGTGCCAGCAGCCCCATAGCGGGAGAAGTCAATGAGCAGTTCTTC.

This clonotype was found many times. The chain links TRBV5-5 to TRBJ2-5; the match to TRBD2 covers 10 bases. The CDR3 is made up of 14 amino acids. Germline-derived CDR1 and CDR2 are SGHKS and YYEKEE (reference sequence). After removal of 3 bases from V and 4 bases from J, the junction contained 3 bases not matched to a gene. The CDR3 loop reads CASSSLAGSETQYF. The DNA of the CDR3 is TGTGCCAGCAGCTCACTAGCGGGATCAGAGACCCAGTACTTC.

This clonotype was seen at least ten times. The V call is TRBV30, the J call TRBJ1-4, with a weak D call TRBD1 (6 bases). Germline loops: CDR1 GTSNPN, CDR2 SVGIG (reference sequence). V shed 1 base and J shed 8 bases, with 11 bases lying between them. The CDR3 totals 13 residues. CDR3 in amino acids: CAWSGQAREKLFF. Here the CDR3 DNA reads TGTGCCTGGAGTGGACAGGCCCGAGAAAAACTGTTTTTT.

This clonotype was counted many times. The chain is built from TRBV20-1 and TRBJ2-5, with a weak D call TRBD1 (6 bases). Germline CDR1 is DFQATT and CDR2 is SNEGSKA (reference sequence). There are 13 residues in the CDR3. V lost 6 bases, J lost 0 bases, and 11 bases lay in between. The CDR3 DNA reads TGCAGTGCAGGGGGACGGAACCAAGAGACCCAGTACTTC. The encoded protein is CSAGGRNQETQYF.

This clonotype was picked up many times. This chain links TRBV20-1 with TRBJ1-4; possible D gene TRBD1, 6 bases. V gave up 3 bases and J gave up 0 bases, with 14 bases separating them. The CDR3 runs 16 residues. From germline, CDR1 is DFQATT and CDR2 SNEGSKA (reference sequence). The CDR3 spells CSARAEGGSTNEKLFF. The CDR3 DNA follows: TGCAGTGCTAGGGCGGAGGGGGGATCAACTAATGAAAAACTGTTTTTT.

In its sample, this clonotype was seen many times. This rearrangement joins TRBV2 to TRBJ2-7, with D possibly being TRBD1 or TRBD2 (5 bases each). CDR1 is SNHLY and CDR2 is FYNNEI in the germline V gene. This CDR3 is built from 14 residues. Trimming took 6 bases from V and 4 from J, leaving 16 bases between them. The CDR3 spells CASRAPGPRYEQYF. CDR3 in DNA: TGTGCCAGCAGAGCCCCGGGACCTAGATACGAGCAGTACTTC. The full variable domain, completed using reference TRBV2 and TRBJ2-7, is EPEVTQTPSHQVTQMGQEVILRCVPISNHLYFYWYRQILGQKVEFLVSFYNNEISEKSEIFDDQFSVERPDGSNFTLKIRSTKLEDSAMYFCASRAPGPRYEQYFGPGTRLTVT.

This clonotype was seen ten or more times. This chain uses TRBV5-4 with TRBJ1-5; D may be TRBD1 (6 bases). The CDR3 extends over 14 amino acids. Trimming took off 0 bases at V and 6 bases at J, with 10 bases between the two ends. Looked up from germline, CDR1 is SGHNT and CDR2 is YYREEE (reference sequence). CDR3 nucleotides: TGTGCCAGCAGCTTGGATCCGACAGGTCAGCCCCAGCATTTT. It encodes CASSLDPTGQPQHF.

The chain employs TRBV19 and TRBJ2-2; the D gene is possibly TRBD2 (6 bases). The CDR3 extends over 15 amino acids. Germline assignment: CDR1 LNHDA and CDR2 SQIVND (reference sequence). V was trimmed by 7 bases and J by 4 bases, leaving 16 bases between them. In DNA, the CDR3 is TGTGCCAGTACCCCCCTGGGAGGAGCCACCGGGGAGCTGTTTTTT. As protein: CASTPLGGATGELFF.

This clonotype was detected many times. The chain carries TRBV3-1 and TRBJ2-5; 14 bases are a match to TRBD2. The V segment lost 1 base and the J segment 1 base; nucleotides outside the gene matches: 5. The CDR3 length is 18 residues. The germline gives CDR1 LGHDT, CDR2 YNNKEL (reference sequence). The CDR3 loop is CASSQGLAGGPFQETQYF. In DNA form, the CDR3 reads TGTGCCAGCAGCCAAGGACTAGCGGGAGGGCCCTTCCAAGAGACCCAGTACTTC.